This entry features one T cell receptor (beta chain) sequence. The ends were cut back, 0 bases at V and 7 bases at J, with 10 bases in the middle. From germline, CDR1 is SGHNT and CDR2 YYREEE (reference sequence). The CDR3 runs 13 residues. Produced via immunoSEQ multiplex PCR; TCRdb's table is partial and in-frame only. In the table there are about 45,000 clones, about nine tenths of which are singletons. The sample originates from a study of T cell changes during pregnancy in multiple sclerosis. The sequencing used CD4+ T cells from peripheral blood mononuclear cells, collected before pregnancy. The clonotype originates from a female donor with multiple sclerosis, enrolled in a pregnancy study. The chain has TRBV5-4 and TRBJ1-2; no reliable D call. The CDR3 here is CASSLEPRGGYTF. CDR3 bases: TGTGCCAGCAGCTTGGAACCGCGCGGTGGCTACACCTTC.